This T cell receptor beta chain came from a study of shared clonotypes between healthy human individuals. Points from the study as a whole: Clonotypes shared by all four sorted-subset donors had higher generation probabilities than non-shared clonotypes. Researchers sampled blood only, noting tissue repertoires likely differ. Rarefaction indicated that sorted-subset sequencing remained incomplete although depth was large.

Researchers divided each subset's genomic DNA evenly across several immunoSEQ plates. Assay: immunoSEQ multiplex PCR; the TCRdb copy retains only in-frame clones and omits some. The sample yields around 600,000 clones, 85% to 95% seen once. To note about this clone: Its antigen is not known.

Cells designated naive CD8 were CD45RO-negative and were positively selected for CCR7, with terminally differentiated effector memory CD45RA+ cells excluded. This CDR3 is built from 13 residues. Trimming removed 5 bases from V and 3 bases from J, with 11 bases in between. Per germline, CDR1 SEHNR and CDR2 FQNEAQ (reference sequence). The sequencing sample was made of naive CD8+ T cells sorted from blood. This chain connects TRBV7-9 to TRBJ2-7; D tentatively fits TRBD1 or TRBD2 (5 bases each). The TCR was taken from a woman aged 25 to 39 in good health. In nucleotides, the CDR3 is TGTGCCAGCAGCACGGGACGCCACTACGAGCAGTACTTC. Translation gives CASSTGRHYEQYF.